Sequencing of this TCR beta chain was carried out in a study of cytomegalovirus exposure and HLA in healthy donors. Study-wide results and caveats: Specificity for CMV antigens was confirmed in vitro for a few of the CMV-associated chains. In a later analysis, CMV-associated beta chains were mostly HLA-associated, it appeared. In a later analysis, an Asian-associated ancestry cluster reportedly showed fewer N-insertions than the 666-donor mean. Using a false discovery rate of 0.05, a later analysis showed that 16,951 TCR beta sequences were associated with HLA alleles.

Trimming took 1 base from V and 0 from J; bases not matched to a gene: 5. Per germline, CDR1 MGHRA and CDR2 YSYEKL. There are 18 residues in the CDR3. It was with 60 Vbeta and 13 Jbeta primers that the PCR ran. Sequencing used immunoSEQ multiplex PCR; TCRdb keeps in-frame clones, though not all of them. Among roughly 180,000 clones listed, about 82% were seen once. In the case of this clone: Its target is unknown.

The sequence came from a male donor in good health and CMV-seronegative. V and J are TRBV4-1 and TRBJ1-5; 11 positions agree with TRBD1. The source material was PBMCs. CDR3 sequence reads: CASSQGGQGGPSNQPQHF. The CDR3 bases are TGCGCCAGCAGCCAAGGGGGACAGGGGGGACCTAGCAATCAGCCCCAGCATTTT.